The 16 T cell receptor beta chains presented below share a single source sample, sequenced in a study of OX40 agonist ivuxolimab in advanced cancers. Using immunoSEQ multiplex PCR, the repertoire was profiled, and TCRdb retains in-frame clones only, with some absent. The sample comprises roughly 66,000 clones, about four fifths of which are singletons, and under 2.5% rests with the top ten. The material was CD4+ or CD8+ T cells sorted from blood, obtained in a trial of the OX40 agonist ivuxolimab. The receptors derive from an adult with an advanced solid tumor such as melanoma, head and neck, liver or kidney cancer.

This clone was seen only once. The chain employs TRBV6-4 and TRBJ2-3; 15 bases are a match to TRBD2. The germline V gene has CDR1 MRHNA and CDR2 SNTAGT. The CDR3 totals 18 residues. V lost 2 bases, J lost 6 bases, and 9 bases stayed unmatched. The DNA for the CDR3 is TGTGCCAGCAGTGACGCGGGAAGGACTAGCGGGAGGGCTGATACGCAGTATTTT. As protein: CASSDAGRTSGRADTQYF.

The CDR3 is CSVHSAGGAKNIQYF. CDR3 DNA: TGCAGCGTGCACAGCGCTGGAGGAGCCAAAAACATTCAGTACTTC. The chain employs TRBV29-1 and TRBJ2-4; D is perhaps TRBD2 (5 bases). The CDR3 length is 15 residues. The germline gives CDR1 SQVTM, CDR2 ANQGSEA. V was clipped by 6 bases and J by 0 bases, with 15 bases between them.

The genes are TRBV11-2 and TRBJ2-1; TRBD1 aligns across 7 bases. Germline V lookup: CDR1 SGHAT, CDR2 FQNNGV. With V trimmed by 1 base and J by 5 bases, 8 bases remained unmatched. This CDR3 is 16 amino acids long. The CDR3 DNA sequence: TGTGCCAGCAGCTTAGGAAGAGGGGGCTTTAACAATGAGCAGTTCTTC. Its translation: CASSLGRGGFNNEQFF.

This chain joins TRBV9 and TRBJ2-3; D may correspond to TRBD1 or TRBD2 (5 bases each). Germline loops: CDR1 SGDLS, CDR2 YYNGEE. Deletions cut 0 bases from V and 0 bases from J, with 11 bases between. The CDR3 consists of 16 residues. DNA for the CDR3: TGTGCCAGCAGCGTAGGAGGGACCACTAGCACAGATACGCAGTATTTT. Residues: CASSVGGTTSTDTQYF.

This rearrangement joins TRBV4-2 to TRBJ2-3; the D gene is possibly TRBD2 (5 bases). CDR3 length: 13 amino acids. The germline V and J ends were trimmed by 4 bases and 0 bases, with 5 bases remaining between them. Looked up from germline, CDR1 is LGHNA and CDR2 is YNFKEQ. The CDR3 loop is CASSRTSTDTQYF. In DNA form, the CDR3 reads TGTGCCAGCAGCCGGACTAGCACAGATACGCAGTATTTT.

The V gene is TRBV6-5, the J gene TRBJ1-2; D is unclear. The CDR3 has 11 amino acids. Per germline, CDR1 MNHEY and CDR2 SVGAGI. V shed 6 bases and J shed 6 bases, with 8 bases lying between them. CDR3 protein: CASSHEDGYTF. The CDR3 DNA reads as TGTGCCAGCAGCCACGAGGATGGCTACACCTTC.

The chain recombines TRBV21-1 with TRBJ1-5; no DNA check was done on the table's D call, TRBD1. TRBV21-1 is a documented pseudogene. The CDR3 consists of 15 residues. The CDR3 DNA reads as TGTGCCAGCAGCAAGAGACAGGGGCGGAATCAGCCCCAGCATTTT. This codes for CASSKRQGRNQPQHF.

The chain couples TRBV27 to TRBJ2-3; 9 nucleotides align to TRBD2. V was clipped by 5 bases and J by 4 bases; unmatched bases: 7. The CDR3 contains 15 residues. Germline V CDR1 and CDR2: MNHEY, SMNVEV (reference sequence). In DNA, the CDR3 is TGTGCCAGCAGTCCGAGCGGGAGGTCCGCAGATACGCAGTATTTT. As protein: CASSPSGRSADTQYF.

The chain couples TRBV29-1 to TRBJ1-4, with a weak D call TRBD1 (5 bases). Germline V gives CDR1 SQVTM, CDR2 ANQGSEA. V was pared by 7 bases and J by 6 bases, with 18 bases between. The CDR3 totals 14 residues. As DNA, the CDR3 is TGCAGCGCCTTGCGGGGGGGGGTGGATGAAAAACTGTTTTTT. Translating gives CSALRGGVDEKLFF.

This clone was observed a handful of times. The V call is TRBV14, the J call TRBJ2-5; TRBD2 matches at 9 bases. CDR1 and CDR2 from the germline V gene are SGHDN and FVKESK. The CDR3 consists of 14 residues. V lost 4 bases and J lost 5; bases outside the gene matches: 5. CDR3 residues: CASSRAGGGETQYF. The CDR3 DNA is TGTGCCAGCAGCCGAGCGGGAGGAGGGGAGACCCAGTACTTC.

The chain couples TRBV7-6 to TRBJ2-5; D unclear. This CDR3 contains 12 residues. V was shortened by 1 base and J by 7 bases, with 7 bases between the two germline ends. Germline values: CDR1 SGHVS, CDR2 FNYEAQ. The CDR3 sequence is CASSLDIRTQYF. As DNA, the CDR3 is TGTGCCAGCAGCTTAGATATCAGGACCCAGTACTTC.

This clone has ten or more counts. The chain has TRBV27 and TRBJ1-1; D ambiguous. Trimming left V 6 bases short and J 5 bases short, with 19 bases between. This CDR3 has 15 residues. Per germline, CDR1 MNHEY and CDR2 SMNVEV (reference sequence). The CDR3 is CASRSPGPGGTEAFF. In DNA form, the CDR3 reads TGTGCCAGCAGATCCCCCGGCCCCGGCGGGACTGAAGCTTTCTTT.

CDR3 protein: CASSFEQSLGAFF. The CDR3 DNA follows: TGCGCCAGCAGCTTCGAACAGTCCCTCGGGGCTTTCTTT. The V call is TRBV5-1, the J call TRBJ1-1; D not certain. Trimming took off 2 bases at V and 11 bases at J, with 16 bases between the two ends. This CDR3 has 13 residues. Germline V gene data show CDR1 as SGHRS and CDR2 as YFSETQ.

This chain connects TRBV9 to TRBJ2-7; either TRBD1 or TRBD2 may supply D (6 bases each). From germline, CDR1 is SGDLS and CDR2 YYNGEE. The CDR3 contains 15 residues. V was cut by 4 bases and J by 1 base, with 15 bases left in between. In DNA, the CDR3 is TGTGCCAGCAGCCCCGGGGGCTATACATCCTACGAGCAGTACTTC. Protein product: CASSPGGYTSYEQYF.

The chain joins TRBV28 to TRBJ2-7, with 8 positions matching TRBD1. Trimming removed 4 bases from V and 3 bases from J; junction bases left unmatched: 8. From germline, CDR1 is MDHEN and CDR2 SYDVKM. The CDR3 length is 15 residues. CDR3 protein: CASSSSGGAFYEQYF. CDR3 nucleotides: TGTGCCAGCAGTTCGTCAGGGGGCGCGTTCTACGAGCAGTACTTC. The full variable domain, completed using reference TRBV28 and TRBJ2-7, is DVKVTQSSRYLVKRTGEKVFLECVQDMDHENMFWYRQDPGLGLRLIYFSYDVKMKEKGDIPEGYSVSREKKERFSLILESASTNQTSMYLCASSSSGGAFYEQYFGPGTRLTVT.

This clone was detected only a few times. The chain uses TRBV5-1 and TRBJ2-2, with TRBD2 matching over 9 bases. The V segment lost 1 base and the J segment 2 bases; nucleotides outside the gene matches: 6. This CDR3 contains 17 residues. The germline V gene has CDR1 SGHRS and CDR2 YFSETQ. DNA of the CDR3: TGCGCCAGCAGCTTGTACTCTAGCGGGATCAACACCGGGGAGCTGTTTTTT. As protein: CASSLYSSGINTGELFF.